Listed below are T cell receptor beta chains from one sample, sequenced in a study of blood T cell repertoires in COVID-19. TCRdb's copy holds only in-frame clones and misses some; the assay was immunoSEQ multiplex PCR. This sample carries roughly 150,000 clones, over 80% of them seen once, and the ten largest clones take roughly 5.6%. The sample comprised PBMCs or T cells enriched from blood (not recorded which). These receptors were taken from a man between 65 and 85 years old who had been exposed to COVID-19. The CDR3 runs from the conserved cysteine through the conserved F or W. Fields, in order: J gene, D gene, V gene, clone size, CDR3 protein, CDR3 DNA. The D gene is left open where the match is weak. The size entry is marked missing in some rows and otherwise reads once, few, many or a size class.

TRBJ2-7	TRBD1	TRBV10-3	NA	CAISEPTNRGSHEQYF	TGTGCCATCAGTGAGCCAACAAACAGGGGATCCCACGAGCAGTACTTC
TRBJ2-3	NA	TRBV9	NA	CASSVEAGRADTQYF	TGTGCCAGCAGCGTAGAGGCGGGGCGGGCAGATACGCAGTATTTT
TRBJ2-1	TRBD2	TRBV27	NA	CASSAMGLAGVNEQFF	TGTGCCAGCAGTGCTATGGGACTAGCGGGGGTGAATGAGCAGTTCTTC
TRBJ2-2	TRBD2	TRBV3-1/TRBV3-2	NA	CASSQVTSGRAGELFF	TGTGCCAGCAGCCAAGTTACTAGCGGGAGGGCTGGGGAGCTGTTTTTT
TRBJ2-1	TRBD1	TRBV5-1	NA	CASSLVGTGTYEQFF	TGCGCCAGCAGCTTGGTCGGGACAGGGACGTATGAGCAGTTCTTC
TRBJ1-1	NA	TRBV12-3/TRBV12-4	NA	CASSFESEAFF	TGTGCCAGCAGTTTCGAGTCTGAAGCTTTCTTT
TRBJ2-7	NA	TRBV11-2	NA	CASSFPQGRDEQYF	TGTGCCAGCAGCTTCCCACAGGGTAGGGACGAGCAGTACTTC
TRBJ1-3	TRBD1	TRBV10-3	NA	CAISTQGGNSGNTIYF	TGTGCCATCAGTACACAGGGGGGCAACTCTGGAAACACCATATATTTT
TRBJ1-6	NA	TRBV14	few	CASSPRGEGNSPLHF	TGTGCCAGCAGCCCCCGTGGTGAGGGTAATTCACCCCTCCACTTT
TRBJ1-2	TRBD1	TRBV5-5	NA	CASSGGQGADYGYTF	TGTGCCAGCAGCGGCGGACAGGGGGCGGACTATGGCTACACCTTC
TRBJ2-7	NA	TRBV19	NA	CASSSSLFYEQYF	TGTGCCAGTAGTAGCAGTCTTTTCTACGAGCAGTACTTC
TRBJ2-3	TRBD2	TRBV9	NA	CASGTSGTDTQYF	TGTGCCAGCGGGACTAGCGGCACAGATACGCAGTATTTT
TRBJ2-1	TRBD1	TRBV6-1	NA	CASSDPGQGYYNEQFF	TGTGCCAGCAGTGACCCGGGACAGGGGTACTACAATGAGCAGTTCTTC
TRBJ1-1	NA	TRBV9	NA	CASSPPGTSTEAFF	TGTGCCAGCAGCCCCCCAGGGACTAGCACTGAAGCTTTCTTT
TRBJ2-1	NA	TRBV10-1	NA	CASSGGTTYNEQFF	TGCGCCAGCAGTGGGGGGACAACTTACAATGAGCAGTTCTTC
TRBJ2-1	TRBD2	TRBV7-2	NA	CASGGGTYNEQFF	TGTGCCAGCGGGGGGGGAACCTACAATGAGCAGTTCTTC
TRBJ1-2	NA	TRBV4-1	NA	CASSLTGVNYGYTF	TGCGCCAGCAGTCTAACCGGGGTTAACTATGGCTACACCTTC
TRBJ1-2	NA	TRBV11-1	few	CASGRQVGYTF	TGTGCCAGCGGACGACAGGTGGGCTACACCTTC
TRBJ2-7	TRBD2	TRBV6-2/TRBV6-3	few	CASSYPRQRDFSALAYEQYF	TGTGCCAGCAGTTACCCGAGACAGCGGGACTTCTCGGCACTAGCCTACGAGCAGTACTTC
TRBJ2-1	TRBD1	TRBV28	NA	CASSQGQGASEQFF	TGTGCCAGCAGTCAGGGACAGGGGGCGAGTGAGCAGTTCTTC
TRBJ1-6	NA	TRBV10-1	NA	CASRVSVPARRGSYNSPLHF	TGCGCCAGCAGGGTGAGCGTTCCGGCGCGCAGGGGCTCCTATAATTCACCCCTCCACTTT
TRBJ2-5	TRBD2	TRBV27	NA	CASSLSRIAGPIETQYF	TGTGCCAGCAGTTTATCCAGAATAGCGGGACCGATAGAGACCCAGTACTTC
TRBJ1-5	TRBD1	TRBV7-8	NA	CASSLATGAKYSNQPQHF	TGTGCCAGCAGCCTTGCTACAGGGGCGAAATATAGCAATCAGCCCCAGCATTTT
TRBJ2-7	NA	TRBV2	NA	CASSEGGVSSYEQYF	TGTGCCAGCAGTGAAGGGGGGGTTAGCTCCTACGAGCAGTACTTC
TRBJ2-3	TRBD2	TRBV3-1/TRBV3-2	NA	CASSQGAGRVGDTQYF	TGTGCCAGCAGCCAAGGCGCCGGGAGGGTCGGGGATACGCAGTATTTT
TRBJ2-3	TRBD2	TRBV27	NA	CASMGLAATDTQYF	TGTGCCAGCATGGGGCTAGCGGCCACAGATACGCAGTATTTT
TRBJ2-7	NA	TRBV19	NA	CASSPQPGNEQYF	TGTGCCAGTAGTCCGCAGCCAGGTAACGAGCAGTACTTC
TRBJ1-5	TRBD1	TRBV18	few	CASSRVPLDRVISNQPQHF	TGTGCCAGCTCAAGGGTGCCACTGGACAGGGTTATTAGCAATCAGCCCCAGCATTTT
TRBJ2-5	TRBD2	TRBV19	NA	CASSIRGVGQETQYF	TGTGCCAGTAGTATTCGGGGGGTGGGCCAAGAGACCCAGTACTTC
TRBJ1-5	NA	TRBV5-6	NA	CASSLVGGDSNQPQHF	TGTGCCAGCAGCTTGGTGGGGGGAGATAGCAATCAGCCCCAGCATTTT
TRBJ2-1	NA	TRBV15	NA	CATSRSLNGASYNEQFF	TGTGCCACCAGCAGATCGTTGAATGGAGCTTCCTACAATGAGCAGTTCTTC
TRBJ2-3	NA	TRBV7-2	NA	CASSPLGTDTQYF	TGTGCCAGCAGCCCACTTGGCACAGATACGCAGTATTTT